This TCR beta chain was captured in a study of cytotoxic CD8 clonotypes in ibrutinib-treated CLL. Study-wide context: Outcomes included 24 partial and 2 complete responses; after median about 5.5 years, 14 stayed remitted and some twelve progressed.

The method was immunoSEQ multiplex PCR; TCRdb's version includes in-frame clones alone and lacks a portion of them. The table shows roughly 180,000 clones, with 70% to 85% occurring only once. The CDR3 extends over 16 amino acids. The V end lost 0 bases, the J end lost 3 bases, and 15 bases lay between the germline ends. Germline loops: CDR1 SGHRS, CDR2 YFSETQ. The sequenced sample was PBMCs, obtained after 24 months of ibrutinib treatment. J is TRBJ1-1 and V is TRBV5-1; D gene uncertain. This TCR derives from a human donor with chronic lymphocytic leukemia. The CDR3: CASSLGRSFGHTEAFF. The CDR3 nucleotides read TGCGCCAGCAGCTTGGGACGGAGTTTCGGTCACACTGAAGCTTTCTTT.